These T cell receptor beta chains were read from a single sample in a study of T cells in Graves' hyperthyroidism and ophthalmopathy. TCRdb processed the multiplex PCR reads anew with MiXCR; each CDR3 protein has one entry. The table has about 690,000 distinct CDR3 sequences, 17% seen once. The sequenced sample consisted of blood. The receptor set was obtained from a man between 50 and 59 years old with Graves' hyperthyroidism. Both conserved end residues are part of each CDR3. Fields, in order: V gene, D gene, J gene, clone size, CDR3 DNA, CDR3 protein. A D gene is named only where the DNA matches it firmly. Size tells how often a clone was seen (once, few, many) or the class of an expanded clone, and some rows leave it out.

TRBV30	TRBD2	TRBJ2-5	NA	TGTGCCTGGGGTGAAGTAGCGGGAGAAGAGACCCAGTACTTC	CAWGEVAGEETQYF
TRBV7-2	NA	TRBJ2-7	many	TGTGCCAGCAGCTTAGCTTGGAGCTCCTACGAGCAGTACTTC	CASSLAWSSYEQYF
TRBV19	NA	TRBJ2-3	NA	TGTGCCAGTAGGGTGGGTAGCGGCCCCACAGATACGCAGTATTTT	CASRVGSGPTDTQYF
TRBV27	NA	TRBJ1-1	many	TGTGCCAGCACCATACCGGAAGTCACTGAAGCTTTCTTT	CASTIPEVTEAFF
TRBV19	NA	TRBJ2-2	many	TGTGCCAGTAGTATGAAGTGGGGTCGCACCGGGGAGCTGTTTTTT	CASSMKWGRTGELFF
TRBV28	NA	TRBJ2-1	many	TGTGCCAGCAGTTTTATAGTATCGGATGAGCAGTTCTTC	CASSFIVSDEQFF
TRBV5-6	NA	TRBJ2-1	many	TGTGCCAGCAGCTACGGCACAATAAACAATGAGCAGTTCTTC	CASSYGTINNEQFF
TRBV5-1	NA	TRBJ2-1	few	TGCGCCAGCAGCCCGGACTTGATCAATGAGCAGTTCTTC	CASSPDLINEQFF
TRBV6-6	NA	TRBJ1-6	NA	TGTGCCAGCAGTTACGGTCCTTATAATTCACCCCTCCACTTT	CASSYGPYNSPLHF
TRBV7-9	TRBD1	TRBJ2-5	many	TGTGCCAGCAGTGACAGGGGCAGACAAGAGACCCAGTACTTC	CASSDRGRQETQYF
TRBV7-9	NA	TRBJ2-7	NA	TGTGCCAGCAGCTTATCTGGACCACTGCAGTACTTC	CASSLSGPLQYF
TRBV28	TRBD1	TRBJ2-1	NA	TGTGCCAGCAGTTTGGGCAGGGGGTGGTTCTTC	CASSLGRGWFF
TRBV28	TRBD1	TRBJ2-7	many	TGTGCCAGCAGTTTCGACAGGGGGCAGGACGAGCAGTACTTC	CASSFDRGQDEQYF
TRBV6-1	NA	TRBJ1-2	many	TGTGCCAGCAAAGAGGGGTTGGCCTATGGCTACACCTTC	CASKEGLAYGYTF
TRBV20-1	NA	TRBJ2-1	NA	TGCAGTGCTCCTCGTCCGGGACGATACACTGAGCAGTTCTTC	CSAPRPGRYTEQFF
TRBV20-1	NA	TRBJ2-7	many	TGCAGTGCTGCAACCACCTACGAGCAGTACTTC	CSAATTYEQYF
TRBV19	TRBD1	TRBJ2-7	many	TGTGCCAGTAGTATAGAAGGGGGCCGGATAGGATCCGAGCAGTACTTC	CASSIEGGRIGSEQYF
TRBV5-8	NA	TRBJ2-3	few	TGTGCCAGCAGCTTGGGGGGAACTGGCACAGATACGCAGTATTTT	CASSLGGTGTDTQYF
TRBV6-2/TRBV6-3	TRBD2	TRBJ2-1	many	TGTGCCAGCAGTCCTTGGACTAGCGGGAAGGCGGTAAATGAGCAGTTCTTC	CASSPWTSGKAVNEQFF
TRBV20-1	TRBD2	TRBJ2-7	many	TGCAGTGTCAACCTACTAGCGGGAGACTACGAGCAGTACTTC	CSVNLLAGDYEQYF
TRBV4-1	NA	TRBJ1-6	few	TGCGCCAGCAGCCAACCCCGCACAGGGCCTAATTCACCCCTCCACTTT	CASSQPRTGPNSPLHF
TRBV28	TRBD1	TRBJ1-1	many	TGTGCCAGCAGTTATAACAGGGGAGCTTTCTTT	CASSYNRGAFF
TRBV6-1	NA	TRBJ2-2	many	TGTGCCAGCAGTTACGGGGGTGGGGAGCTGTTTTTT	CASSYGGGELFF
TRBV7-9	NA	TRBJ2-5	many	TGTGCCAGCAGCGCGCGGCCCAGGGCGCCAGAGGAGACCCAGTACTTC	CASSARPRAPEETQYF
TRBV24-1	TRBD1	TRBJ2-2	many	TGTGCCACCAGTGACCGGACAGGGAGCGCCATTACCGGGGAGCTGTTTTTT	CATSDRTGSAITGELFF
TRBV20-1	NA	TRBJ2-3	few	TGCAGTGCTAGTGGGACTCAAACTAGCACAGATACGCAGTATTTT	CSASGTQTSTDTQYF
TRBV6-2/TRBV6-3	NA	TRBJ1-4	few	TGTGCCAGCAGCCCCTCCACAGGACGGATTAATGAAAAACTGTTTTTT	CASSPSTGRINEKLFF
TRBV4-1	NA	TRBJ2-3	NA	TGCGCCAGCAGCCAAGATCCGGCTAGCACAGATACGCAGTATTTT	CASSQDPASTDTQYF
TRBV15	NA	TRBJ2-3	NA	TGTGCCACCAGCAGGACGGCCGGGGCAGATACGCAGTATTTT	CATSRTAGADTQYF
TRBV5-1	NA	TRBJ2-6	NA	TGCGCCAGCAGCTTGTGGGGAAGCTCTGGGGCCAACGTCCTGACTTTC	CASSLWGSSGANVLTF
TRBV20-1	NA	TRBJ1-5	NA	TGCAGTGCGCCGCTCCGCAATCAGCCCCAGCATTTT	CSAPLRNQPQHF
TRBV2	NA	TRBJ2-5	many	TGTGCCAGCAGTGGACGAGAACAAGAGACCCAGTACTTC	CASSGREQETQYF
TRBV29-1	NA	TRBJ2-1	NA	TGCAGCGTTGGGACCACTGAGCAGTTCTTC	CSVGTTEQFF
TRBV19	TRBD1	TRBJ1-1	few	TGTGCCAGTAGTCTACGACAGGGTAGGGAAGCTTTCTTT	CASSLRQGREAFF
TRBV20-1	NA	TRBJ2-7	many	TGCAGTGCCCGGGGCAGTTTCGACTACGAGCAGTACTTC	CSARGSFDYEQYF
TRBV30	NA	TRBJ1-1	many	TGTGCCTGGGGCTACGGCAGGGATGCTGAAGCTTTCTTT	CAWGYGRDAEAFF
TRBV12-3/TRBV12-4	TRBD2	TRBJ2-3	many	TGTGCCAGCAGCCCCACCCTCTTAGCGGGAGGGCCAGATACGCAGTATTTT	CASSPTLLAGGPDTQYF
TRBV24-1	NA	TRBJ2-1	NA	TGTGCCACCAGTGATTCCTCATACAGAAGCTACAATGAGCAGTTCTTC	CATSDSSYRSYNEQFF
TRBV6-2/TRBV6-3	NA	TRBJ1-1	NA	TGTGCCAGCACTGCCCTGAACACTGAAGCTTTCTTT	CASTALNTEAFF
TRBV19	NA	TRBJ1-5	NA	TGTGCCAGTAGCCTATGGACTTCTAGCAATCAGCCCCAGCATTTT	CASSLWTSSNQPQHF